Reported below is one T cell receptor (beta chain). Assay: immunoSEQ multiplex PCR; the TCRdb copy retains only in-frame clones and omits some. This table has about 120,000 clones, about 90% appearing once. The ends were cut back, 5 bases at V and 2 bases at J, with 9 bases in the middle. The germline gives CDR1 LNHDA, CDR2 SQIVND (reference sequence). CDR3 length: 13 residues. The data belong to a study of control samples from healthy donors and cancer patients. The chain has TRBV19 and TRBJ1-2; no reliable D call. The source is a man between 18 and 29 years old in good health. Material: blood. The chain's CDR3 is CASSLSGNYGYTF. In nucleotides, the CDR3 is TGTGCCAGTAGTCTTTCCGGCAACTATGGCTACACCTTC.